The text below deals with one T cell receptor beta chain. This sample stems from a study of T cell responses to AZD1222 COVID-19 vaccine. Germline CDR1 is MNHEY and CDR2 is SMNVEV (reference sequence). This CDR3 spans 12 amino acids. Deletions cut 4 bases from V and 8 bases from J, with 9 bases between. The protocol was immunoSEQ multiplex PCR, while the TCRdb copy is restricted to in-frame clones and leaves out a portion. This sample yields 100,000 to 150,000 clones, of which roughly 88% are seen a single time; about 26% belongs to the top ten. The source of this sequence is an adult who received the AZD1222 COVID-19 vaccine. Sequencing used peripheral blood, obtained 28 days after the second AZD1222 dose. The chain carries TRBV27 and TRBJ2-1; no reliable D call. This CDR3 is CASSSLNHEQFF. The CDR3 DNA is TGTGCCAGCAGTTCCCTTAACCATGAGCAGTTCTTC.